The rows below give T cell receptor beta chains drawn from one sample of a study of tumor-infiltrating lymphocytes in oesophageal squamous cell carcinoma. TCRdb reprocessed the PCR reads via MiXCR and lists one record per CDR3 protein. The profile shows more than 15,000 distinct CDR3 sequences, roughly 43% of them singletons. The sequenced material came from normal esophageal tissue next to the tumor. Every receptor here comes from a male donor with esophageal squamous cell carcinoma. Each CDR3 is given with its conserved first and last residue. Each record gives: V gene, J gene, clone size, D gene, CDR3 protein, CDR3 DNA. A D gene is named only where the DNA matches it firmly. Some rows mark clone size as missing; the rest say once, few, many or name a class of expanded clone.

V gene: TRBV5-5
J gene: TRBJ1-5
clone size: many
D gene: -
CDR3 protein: CASSLAIGRSDQPQHF
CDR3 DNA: TGTGCCAGCAGCTTGGCCATTGGTCGGTCAGATCAGCCCCAGCATTTT

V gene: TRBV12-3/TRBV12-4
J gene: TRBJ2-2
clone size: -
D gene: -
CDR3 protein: CASSRDGYTGELFF
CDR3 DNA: TGTGCCAGCAGTCGGGACGGTTACACCGGGGAGCTGTTTTTT

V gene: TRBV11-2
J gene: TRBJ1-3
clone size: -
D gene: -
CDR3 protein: CASSLNERDRNTIYF
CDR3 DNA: TGTGCCAGCAGCCTTAACGAGAGGGATCGAAACACCATATATTTT

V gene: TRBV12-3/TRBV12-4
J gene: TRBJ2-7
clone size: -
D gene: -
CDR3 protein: CASSKRSYEQYF
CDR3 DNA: TGTGCCAGCAGTAAAAGGTCCTACGAGCAGTACTTC

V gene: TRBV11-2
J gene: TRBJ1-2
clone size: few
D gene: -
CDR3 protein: CASSLEGRSGYTF
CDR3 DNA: TGTGCCAGCAGCTTAGAAGGTCGGTCTGGCTACACCTTC

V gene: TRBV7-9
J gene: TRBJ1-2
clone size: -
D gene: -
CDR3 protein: CASSSGQSNYGYTF
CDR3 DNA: TGTGCCAGCAGCTCAGGACAGTCTAACTATGGCTACACCTTC

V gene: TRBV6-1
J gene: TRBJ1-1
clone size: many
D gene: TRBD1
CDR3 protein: CASRPIGTGNTEAFF
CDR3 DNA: TGTGCCAGCAGACCTATTGGGACAGGGAACACTGAAGCTTTCTTT

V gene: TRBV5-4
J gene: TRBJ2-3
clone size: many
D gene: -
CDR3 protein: CASSLVADDTQYF
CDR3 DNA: TGCGCCAGCAGCTTGGTAGCGGATGATACGCAGTATTTT

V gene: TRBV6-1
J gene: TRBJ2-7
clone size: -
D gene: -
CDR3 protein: CASSELMGALYNEQYF
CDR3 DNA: TGTGCCAGCAGTGAACTTATGGGCGCACTCTACAATGAGCAGTACTTC

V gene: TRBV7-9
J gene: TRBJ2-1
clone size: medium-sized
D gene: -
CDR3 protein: CASSPVGAEQFF
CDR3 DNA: TGTGCCAGCAGCCCTGTGGGAGCGGAGCAGTTCTTC

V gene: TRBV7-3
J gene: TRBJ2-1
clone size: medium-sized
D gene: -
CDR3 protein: CASSLTGQGIRAGFF
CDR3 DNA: TGTGCCAGCAGCTTAACAGGCCAGGGAATAAGGGCCGGGTTCTTC

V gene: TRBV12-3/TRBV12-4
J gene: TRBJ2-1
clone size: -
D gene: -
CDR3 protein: CASNSPQGPNIQFF
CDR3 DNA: TGTGCCAGCAACTCTCCCCAGGGACCAAACATTCAGTTCTTC

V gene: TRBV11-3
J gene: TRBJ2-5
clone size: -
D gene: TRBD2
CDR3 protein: CASSAGGGSQETQYF
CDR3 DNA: TGTGCCAGCAGCGCGGGAGGAGGGAGTCAGGAGACCCAGTACTTC

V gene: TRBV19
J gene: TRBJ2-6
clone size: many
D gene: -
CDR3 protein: CASSIAGTTSPLHF
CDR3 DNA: TGTGCCAGTAGTATAGCCGGGACCACTTCACCCCTCCACTTC

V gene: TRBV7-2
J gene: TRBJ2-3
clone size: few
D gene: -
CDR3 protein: CASSSVGDTQYF
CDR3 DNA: TGTGCCAGCAGCTCAGTAGGAGATACGCAGTATTTT

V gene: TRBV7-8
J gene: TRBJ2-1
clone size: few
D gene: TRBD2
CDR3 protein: CASSLVVAGGGYNEQFF
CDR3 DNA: TGTGCCAGCAGCTTAGTGGTCGCGGGAGGTGGGTACAATGAGCAGTTCTTC

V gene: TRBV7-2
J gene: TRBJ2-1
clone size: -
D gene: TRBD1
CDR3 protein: CASSYDRGPYNEQFF
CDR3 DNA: TGTGCCAGCAGCTATGACAGGGGGCCCTACAATGAGCAGTTCTTC

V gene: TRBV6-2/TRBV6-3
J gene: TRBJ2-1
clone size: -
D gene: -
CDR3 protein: CASSQDLGTPHRFF
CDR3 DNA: TGTGCCAGCAGCCAAGACTTAGGGACACCTCACCGGTTCTTC

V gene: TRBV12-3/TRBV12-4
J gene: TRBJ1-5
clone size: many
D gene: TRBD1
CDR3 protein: CASSTKGGHQPQHF
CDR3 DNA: TGTGCCAGCAGCACAAAAGGGGGCCATCAGCCCCAGCATTTT

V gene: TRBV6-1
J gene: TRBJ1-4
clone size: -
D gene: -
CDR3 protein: CASSDGDEKLFF
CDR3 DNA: TGTGCCAGCAGTGACGGGGATGAAAAACTGTTTTTT

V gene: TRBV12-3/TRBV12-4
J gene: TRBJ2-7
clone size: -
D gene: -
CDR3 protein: CASSSRQYNEQYF
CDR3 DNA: TGTGCCAGCAGTTCGCGACAGTACAATGAGCAGTACTTC

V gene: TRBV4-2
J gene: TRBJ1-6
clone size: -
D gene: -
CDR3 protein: CASSQVGPGGGSYEQYF
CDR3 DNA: TGTGCCAGCAGCCAAGTGGGTCCTGGGGGGGGGTCCTACGAGCAGTACTTT

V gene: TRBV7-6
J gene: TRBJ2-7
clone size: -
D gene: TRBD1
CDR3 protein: CASSRNPGQGYDEQYF
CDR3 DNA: TGTGCCAGCAGCCGGAACCCGGGACAGGGATACGACGAGCAGTACTTC

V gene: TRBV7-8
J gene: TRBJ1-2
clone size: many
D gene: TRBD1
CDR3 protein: CASSSSDRGSGYTF
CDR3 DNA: TGTGCCAGCAGCTCCTCGGACAGGGGAAGTGGCTACACCTTC

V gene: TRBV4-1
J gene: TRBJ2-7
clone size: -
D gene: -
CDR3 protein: CASSQVGTAGYEQYF
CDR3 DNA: TGCGCCAGCAGCCAAGTCGGGACAGCGGGTTACGAGCAGTACTTC

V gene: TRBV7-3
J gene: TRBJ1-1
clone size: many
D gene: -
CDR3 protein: CASSPGPGGTEAFF
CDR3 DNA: TGTGCCAGCAGTCCCGGCCCTGGGGGCACTGAAGCTTTCTTT

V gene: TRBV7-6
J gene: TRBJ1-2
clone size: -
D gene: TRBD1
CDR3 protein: CASSHSRTGGGYGYTF
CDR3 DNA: TGTGCCAGCAGCCACTCCCGAACAGGGGGCGGCTATGGCTACACCTTC

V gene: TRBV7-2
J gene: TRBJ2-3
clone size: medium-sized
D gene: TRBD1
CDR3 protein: CASSNRDRGLKDTQYF
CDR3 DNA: TGTGCCAGCAGCAACCGGGACAGGGGGCTCAAAGATACGCAGTATTTT

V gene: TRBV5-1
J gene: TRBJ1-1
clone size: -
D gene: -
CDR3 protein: CASSSGQNTEAFF
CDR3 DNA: TGCGCCAGCAGCTCTGGCCAGAACACTGAAGCTTTCTTT

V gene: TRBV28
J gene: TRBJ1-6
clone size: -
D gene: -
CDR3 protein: CASSQPRGLLLHF
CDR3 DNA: TGTGCCAGCAGCCAACCACGGGGACTCCTTCTCCACTTT

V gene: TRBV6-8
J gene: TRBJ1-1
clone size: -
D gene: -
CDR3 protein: CASRYEGSEAFF
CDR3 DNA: TGTGCCAGCAGGTATGAGGGATCGGAAGCTTTCTTT

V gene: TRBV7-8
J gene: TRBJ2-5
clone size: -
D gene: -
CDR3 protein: CASSLVLVQGTQYF
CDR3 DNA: TGTGCCAGCAGCTTAGTTTTGGTCCAAGGGACCCAGTACTTC

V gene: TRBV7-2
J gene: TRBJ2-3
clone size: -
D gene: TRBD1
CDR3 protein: CASSNARLAGTASTDTQYF
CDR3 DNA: TGTGCCAGCAGTAACGCCCGCCTAGCTGGGACAGCTAGCACAGATACGCAGTATTTT

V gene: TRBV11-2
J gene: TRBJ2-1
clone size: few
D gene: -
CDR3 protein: CASSLDPDSSYEQFF
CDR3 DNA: TGTGCCAGCAGCTTAGATCCCGACAGTTCCTACGAGCAGTTCTTC

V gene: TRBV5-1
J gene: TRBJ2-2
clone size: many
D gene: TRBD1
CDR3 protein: CASSLAGTETGELFF
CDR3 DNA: TGCGCCAGCAGCTTGGCCGGGACAGAGACCGGGGAGCTGTTTTTT

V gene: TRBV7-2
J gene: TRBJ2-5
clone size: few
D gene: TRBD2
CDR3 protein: CASSLRPSGRMRQETQYF
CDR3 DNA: TGTGCCAGCAGCTTAAGGCCTAGCGGGAGAATGAGGCAAGAGACCCAGTACTTC

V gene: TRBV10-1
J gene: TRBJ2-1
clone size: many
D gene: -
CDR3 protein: CASSESLSVPRGEQFF
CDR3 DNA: TGCGCCAGCAGTGAGTCGTTGTCGGTGCCTCGCGGTGAGCAGTTCTTC

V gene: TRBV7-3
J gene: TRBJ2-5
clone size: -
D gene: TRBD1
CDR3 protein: CASSSATGGTQYF
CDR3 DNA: TGTGCCAGCAGCTCAGCGACAGGGGGTACGCAGTACTTC

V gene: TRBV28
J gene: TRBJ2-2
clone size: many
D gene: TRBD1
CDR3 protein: CASTLGDRGAGGELFF
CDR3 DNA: TGTGCCAGCACCCTGGGGGACAGGGGCGCCGGCGGGGAGCTGTTTTTT

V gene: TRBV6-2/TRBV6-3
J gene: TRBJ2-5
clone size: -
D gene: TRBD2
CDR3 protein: CASSDWAGGYNEQYF
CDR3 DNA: TGTGCCAGCAGTGATTGGGCGGGGGGGTACAATGAGCAGTACTTC

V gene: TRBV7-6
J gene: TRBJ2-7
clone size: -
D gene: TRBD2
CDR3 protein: CASSSSGSGYEQYF
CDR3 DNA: TGTGCCAGCAGCTCGAGCGGGAGCGGCTACGAGCAGTACTTC

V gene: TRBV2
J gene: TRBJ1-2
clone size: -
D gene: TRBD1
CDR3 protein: CASIPRGRGYGYTF
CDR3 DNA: TGTGCCAGCATCCCCAGGGGGCGCGGCTATGGCTACACCTTC

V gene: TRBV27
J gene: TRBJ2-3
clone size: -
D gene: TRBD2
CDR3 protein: CASSLWGTTSTNTQYF
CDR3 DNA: TGTGCCAGCAGTTTATGGGGGACTACTAGCACAAATACGCAGTATTTT

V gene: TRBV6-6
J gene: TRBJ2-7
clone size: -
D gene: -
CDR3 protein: CASSYSTILGVLGEQYF
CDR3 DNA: TGTGCCAGCAGTTACTCTACTATTTTGGGCGTGCTGGGCGAGCAGTACTTC

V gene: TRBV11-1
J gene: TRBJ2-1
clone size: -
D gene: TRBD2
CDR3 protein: CASSSSGGYNEQFF
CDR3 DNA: TGTGCCAGCAGCTCAAGCGGGGGTTACAATGAGCAGTTCTTC

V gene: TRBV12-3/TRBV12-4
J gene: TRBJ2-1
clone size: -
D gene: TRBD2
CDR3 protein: CASSQIAGGEQFF
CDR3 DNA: TGTGCCAGCAGTCAGATAGCGGGGGGTGAGCAGTTCTTC

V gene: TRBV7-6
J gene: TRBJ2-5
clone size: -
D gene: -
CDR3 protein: CASSITQGGETQYF
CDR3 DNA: TGTGCTAGCAGCATCACTCAGGGGGGAGAGACCCAGTACTTC

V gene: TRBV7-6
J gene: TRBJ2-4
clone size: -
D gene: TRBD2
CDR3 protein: CASSLEGLSIQYF
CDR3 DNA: TGTGCCAGCAGCTTAGAGGGACTAAGCATTCAGTACTTC

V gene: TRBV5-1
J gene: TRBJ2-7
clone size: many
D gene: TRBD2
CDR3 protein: CASSLDGLAGTEQYF
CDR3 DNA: TGCGCCAGCAGCTTGGACGGACTAGCTGGGACTGAGCAGTACTTC

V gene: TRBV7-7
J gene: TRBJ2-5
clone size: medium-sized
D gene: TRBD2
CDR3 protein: CASSLYGLADQETQYF
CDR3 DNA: TGTGCTAGCAGCTTATATGGTCTAGCGGATCAAGAGACCCAGTACTTC

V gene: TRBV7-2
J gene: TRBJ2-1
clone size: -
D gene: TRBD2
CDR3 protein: CASSPSTGGAHEQFF
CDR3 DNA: TGTGCCAGCAGCCCCTCGACGGGAGGGGCCCATGAGCAGTTCTTC

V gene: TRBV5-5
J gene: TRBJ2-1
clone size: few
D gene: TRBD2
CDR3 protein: CASSLTSGSGEQFF
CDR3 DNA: TGTGCCAGCAGCTTGACTAGCGGGAGCGGTGAGCAGTTCTTC

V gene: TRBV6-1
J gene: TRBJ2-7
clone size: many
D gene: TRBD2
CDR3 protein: CASSRGQVAGGGGAYF
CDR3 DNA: TGTGCCAGCAGCCGAGGACAGGTAGCGGGAGGCGGCGGGGCGTACTTC

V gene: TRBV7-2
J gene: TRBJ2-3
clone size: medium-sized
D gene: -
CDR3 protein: CASSQSRVSTDTQYF
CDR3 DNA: TGTGCCAGCAGCCAATCGCGGGTGAGCACAGATACGCAGTATTTT

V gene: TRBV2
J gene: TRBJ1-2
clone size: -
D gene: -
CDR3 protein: CASQGQTNYGYTF
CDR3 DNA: TGTGCCAGCCAAGGACAGACTAACTATGGCTACACCTTC